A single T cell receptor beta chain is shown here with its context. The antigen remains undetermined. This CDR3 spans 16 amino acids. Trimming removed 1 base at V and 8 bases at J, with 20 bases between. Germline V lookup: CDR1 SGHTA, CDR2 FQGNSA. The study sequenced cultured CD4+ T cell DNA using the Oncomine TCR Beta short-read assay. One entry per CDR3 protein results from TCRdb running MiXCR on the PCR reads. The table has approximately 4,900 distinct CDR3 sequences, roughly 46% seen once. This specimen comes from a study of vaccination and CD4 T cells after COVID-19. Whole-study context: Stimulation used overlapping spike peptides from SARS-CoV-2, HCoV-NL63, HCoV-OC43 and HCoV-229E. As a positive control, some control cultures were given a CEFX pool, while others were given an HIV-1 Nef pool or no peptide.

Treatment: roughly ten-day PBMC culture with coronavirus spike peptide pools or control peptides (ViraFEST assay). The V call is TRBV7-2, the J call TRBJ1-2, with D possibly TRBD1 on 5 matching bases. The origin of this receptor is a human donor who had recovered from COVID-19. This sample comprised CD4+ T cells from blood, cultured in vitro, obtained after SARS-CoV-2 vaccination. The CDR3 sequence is CASSLGGTGVQWGYTF. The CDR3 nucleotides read TGTGCCAGCAGCTTAGGAGGGACGGGGGTTCAGTGGGGCTACACCTTC. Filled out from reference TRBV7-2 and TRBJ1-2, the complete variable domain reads GAGVSQSPSNKVTEKGKDVELRCDPISGHTALYWYRQSLGQGLEFLIYFQGNSAPDKSGLPSDRFSAERTGGSVSTLTIQRTQQEDSAVYLCASSLGGTGVQWGYTFGSGTRLTVV.